The entry below describes one TCR beta chain. Antigen specificity is unknown. TCRdb redid the calling of the 5' RACE reads with MiXCR, one entry per CDR3 protein. The sample has some 760,000 distinct CDR3 sequences, roughly 20% seen once. This entry belongs to a study of identical twins. V was cut by 8 bases and J by 8 bases, with 10 bases left in between. Per germline, CDR1 MNHNY and CDR2 SVGAGI (reference sequence). There are 11 residues in the CDR3. Study-level findings and limits: There were fewer insertions in abundant cord blood beta clonotypes, but memory repertoires showed no such pattern. Analyses of zero insertions could be partly confounded by invariant MAIT and iNKT cells.

This sample was shared with a second study, whose subject was T cells expressing NK-cell markers. That study reports: The study did not resolve the HCMV specificity of expanded NKG2C+ T cell clones.

This clonotype was obtained from a woman aged 18-29 years in good health. The chain employs TRBV6-6 and TRBJ2-1, with D hard to call. The sequenced material came from PBMCs. The DNA for the CDR3 is TGTGCCAGCCGTTCTTTCCATGAGCAGTTCTTC. This sequence encodes CASRSFHEQFF.